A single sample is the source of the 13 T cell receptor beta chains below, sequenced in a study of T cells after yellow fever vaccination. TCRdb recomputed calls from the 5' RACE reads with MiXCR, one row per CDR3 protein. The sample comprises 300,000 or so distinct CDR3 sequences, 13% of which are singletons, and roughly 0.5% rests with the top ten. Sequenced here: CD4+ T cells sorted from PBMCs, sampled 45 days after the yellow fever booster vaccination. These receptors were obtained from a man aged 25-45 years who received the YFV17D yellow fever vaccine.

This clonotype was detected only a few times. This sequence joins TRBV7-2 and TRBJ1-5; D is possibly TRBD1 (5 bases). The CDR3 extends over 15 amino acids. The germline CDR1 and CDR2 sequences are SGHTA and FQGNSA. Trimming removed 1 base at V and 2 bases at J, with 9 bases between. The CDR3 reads CASSLGGTRNQPQHF. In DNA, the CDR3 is TGTGCCAGCAGCTTAGGAGGGACCCGCAATCAGCCCCAGCATTTT.

DNA of the CDR3: TGTGCCACCAGTGCCGGGGGGGGCAGAAGCACAGATACGCAGTATTTT. Residues: CATSAGGGRSTDTQYF. The rearrangement uses TRBV24-1 and TRBJ2-3; 8 bases fit TRBD2. The J segment lost 0 bases and the V segment lost 5 bases, leaving 6 bases of the junction unmatched. This CDR3 contains 16 residues. Germline CDR1 reads KGHDR; CDR2 reads SFDVKD.

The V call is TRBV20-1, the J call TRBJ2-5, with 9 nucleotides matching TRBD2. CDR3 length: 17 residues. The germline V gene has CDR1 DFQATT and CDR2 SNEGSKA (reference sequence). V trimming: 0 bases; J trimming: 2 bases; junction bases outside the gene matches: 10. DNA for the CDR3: TGCAGTGCTAGAGATCCAAGGGGAACTAGCGGGCAAGAGACCCAGTACTTC. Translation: CSARDPRGTSGQETQYF.

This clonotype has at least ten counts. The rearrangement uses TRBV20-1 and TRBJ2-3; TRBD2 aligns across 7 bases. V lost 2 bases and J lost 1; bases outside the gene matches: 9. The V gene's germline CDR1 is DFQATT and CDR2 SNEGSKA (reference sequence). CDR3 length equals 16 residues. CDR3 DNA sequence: TGCAGTGCTAGACGCCCGGGGGGAGTGGGCACAGATACGCAGTATTTT. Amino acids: CSARRPGGVGTDTQYF.

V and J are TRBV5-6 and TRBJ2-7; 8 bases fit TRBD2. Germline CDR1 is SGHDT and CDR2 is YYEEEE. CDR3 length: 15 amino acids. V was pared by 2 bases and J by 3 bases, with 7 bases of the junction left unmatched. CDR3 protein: CASSLPGLDDYEQYF. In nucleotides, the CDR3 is TGTGCCAGCAGCTTACCGGGACTAGACGACTACGAGCAGTACTTC.

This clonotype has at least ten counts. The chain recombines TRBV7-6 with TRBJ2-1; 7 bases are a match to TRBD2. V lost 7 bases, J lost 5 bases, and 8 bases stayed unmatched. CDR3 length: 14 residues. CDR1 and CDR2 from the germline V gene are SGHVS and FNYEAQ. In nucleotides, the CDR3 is TGTGCCAGCAAACGCGGGAGTCTCAACAATGAGCAGTTCTTC. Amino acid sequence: CASKRGSLNNEQFF. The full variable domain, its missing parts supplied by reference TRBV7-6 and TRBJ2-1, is GAGVSQSPRYKVTKRGQDVALRCDPISGHVSLYWYRQALGQGPEFLTYFNYEAQQDKSGLPNDRFSAERPEGSISTLTIQRTEQRDSAMYRCASKRGSLNNEQFFGPGTRLTVL.

The CDR3 loop is CASSPAVDRGSYEQYF. The CDR3 DNA follows: TGTGCCAGCAGTCCGGCCGTAGACCGGGGCTCCTACGAGCAGTACTTC. The chain uses TRBV28 and TRBJ2-7, with D possibly being TRBD2 (5 bases). This CDR3 has 16 residues. V was pared by 5 bases and J by 0 bases, with 17 bases between. CDR1 and CDR2 from the germline V gene are MDHEN and SYDVKM.

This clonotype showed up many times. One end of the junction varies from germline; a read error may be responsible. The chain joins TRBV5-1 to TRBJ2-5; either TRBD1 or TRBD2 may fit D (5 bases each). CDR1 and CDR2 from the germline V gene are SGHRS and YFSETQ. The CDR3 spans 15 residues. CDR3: CASSYTGTEQGTQYF. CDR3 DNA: TGCGCCAGCAGTTATACCGGGACCGAGCAAGGGACCCAGTACTTC.

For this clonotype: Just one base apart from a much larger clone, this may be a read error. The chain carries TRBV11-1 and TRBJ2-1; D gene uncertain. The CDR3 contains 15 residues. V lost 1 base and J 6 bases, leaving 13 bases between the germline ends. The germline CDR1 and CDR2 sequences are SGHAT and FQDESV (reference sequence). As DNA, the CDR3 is TGTGCCAGCAGCTTAGTTTCCGGGTCTATCAATGAGCAGTTCTTC. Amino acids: CASSLVSGSINEQFF.

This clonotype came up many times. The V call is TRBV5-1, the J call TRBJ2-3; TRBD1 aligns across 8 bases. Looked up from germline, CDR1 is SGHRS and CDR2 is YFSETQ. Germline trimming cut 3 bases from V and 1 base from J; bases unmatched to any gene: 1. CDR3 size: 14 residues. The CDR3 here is CASSSTGGTDTQYF. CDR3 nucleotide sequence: TGCGCCAGCAGCTCGACAGGGGGCACAGATACGCAGTATTTT.

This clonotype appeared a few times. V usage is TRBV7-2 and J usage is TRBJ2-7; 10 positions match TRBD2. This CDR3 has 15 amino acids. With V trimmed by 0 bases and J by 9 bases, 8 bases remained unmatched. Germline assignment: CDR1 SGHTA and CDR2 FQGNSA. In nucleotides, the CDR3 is TGTGCCAGCAGCTTAGCGCTAGCGGGAGCCAGCAGGCAGTACTTC. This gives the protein CASSLALAGASRQYF.

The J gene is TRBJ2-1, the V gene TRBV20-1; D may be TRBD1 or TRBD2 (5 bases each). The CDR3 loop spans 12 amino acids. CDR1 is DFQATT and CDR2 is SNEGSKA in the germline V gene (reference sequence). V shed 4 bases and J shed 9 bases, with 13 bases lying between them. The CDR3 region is CSANRGEGEQFF. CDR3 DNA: TGCAGTGCTAACAGAGGGGAAGGTGAGCAGTTCTTC.

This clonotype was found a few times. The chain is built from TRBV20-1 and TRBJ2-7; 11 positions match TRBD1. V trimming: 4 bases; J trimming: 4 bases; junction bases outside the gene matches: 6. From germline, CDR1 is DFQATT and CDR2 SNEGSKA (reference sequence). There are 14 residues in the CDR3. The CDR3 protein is CSATTGTGGYEQYF. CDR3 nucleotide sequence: TGCAGTGCTACCACCGGGACAGGGGGGTACGAGCAGTACTTC.